The subject of this entry is one T cell receptor beta chain. Its antigen is unidentified. The Oncomine TCR Beta short-read assay generated sequence data from the DNA of cultured CD4+ T cells. Using the QIAamp micro DNA kit, genomic DNA was extracted from the CD4+ T cells that had been cultured. TCRdb used MiXCR to reprocess the PCR reads, holding one entry per CDR3 protein. In the table there are more than 9,000 distinct CDR3 sequences, around 60% of which are singletons. Indicated treatment: approximately 10-day PBMC culture with coronavirus spike peptide pools or control peptides (ViraFEST assay). This record belongs to a study of vaccination and CD4 T cells after COVID-19. For the study at large: Stimuli were overlapping spike peptide pools of SARS-CoV-2 and three common cold coronaviruses (HCoV-NL63, HCoV-OC43, HCoV-229E). Control cultures were supplied with a CEFX pool, an HIV-1 Nef pool, or no peptide at all. General study results and limits: Convalescent patients showed a median about 86% of reactive clones that were seen only post-vaccination.

The CDR3 has 15 amino acids. The chain has TRBV21-1 and TRBJ2-5; TRBD1 is the table's D call, not checked against the DNA. TRBV21-1 is recorded as a pseudogene. The clonotype was recovered from a human donor who had recovered from COVID-19. The sequencing sample was made of CD4+ T cells from blood, cultured in vitro. CDR3 in DNA: TGTGCCACCCCGGTGGGGGGGGGCTTATGGGAGACCCAGTACTTC. Its translation: CATPVGGGLWETQYF.